Listed below are T cell receptor beta chains from one sample, sequenced in a study of blood T cell repertoires in COVID-19. The repertoire was sequenced with immunoSEQ multiplex PCR; TCRdb's copy has only in-frame clones and lacks some. The sample includes about 56,000 clones, 89% of them seen just once. Input material: peripheral blood. The receptor source for this set is a human donor in a cohort sampled during active COVID-19. Each CDR3 is given with its conserved first and last residue. A D gene is named only where the DNA matches it firmly. Size values are once, few and many counts, or a class for expanded clones, and some rows have none.

j_gene,d_gene,abundance,v_gene,CDR3aa,CDR3nt
TRBJ2-3,NA,NA,TRBV29-1,CSVDSPDLSTDTQYF,TGCAGCGTTGATAGTCCCGATTTGAGCACAGATACGCAGTATTTT
TRBJ2-3,NA,NA,TRBV5-6,CASSQTDTQYF,TGTGCCAGCAGCCAGACAGATACGCAGTATTTT
TRBJ1-2,TRBD1,few,TRBV7-3,CASSHDRGYGYTF,TGTGCCAGCAGCCATGACAGGGGATATGGCTACACCTTC
TRBJ2-7,NA,once,TRBV30,CAWSLGPSYEQYF,TGTGCCTGGAGTTTGGGGCCGTCCTACGAGCAGTACTTC
TRBJ1-1,TRBD1,NA,TRBV5-4,CASSSAGTGYSAFF,TGTGCCAGCAGCTCGGCCGGGACAGGGTATTCAGCTTTCTTT
TRBJ2-3,NA,NA,TRBV7-9,CASSLGEDRLSTDTQYF,TGTGCCAGCAGCTTAGGGGAGGACAGGCTTAGCACAGATACGCAGTATTTT
TRBJ2-1,TRBD1,NA,TRBV27,CASTEGAYNEQFF,TGTGCCAGTACCGAGGGGGCTTACAATGAGCAGTTCTTC
TRBJ1-6,NA,NA,TRBV9,CASSLRDTTNSPLHF,TGTGCCAGCAGCCTACGGGACACTACGAATTCACCCCTCCACTTT
TRBJ1-2,NA,NA,TRBV28,CASSLSLGGVSGYTF,TGTGCCAGCAGTTTAAGCCTTGGAGGGGTGAGTGGCTACACCTTC
TRBJ2-7,NA,NA,TRBV5-4,CASSPGQSNSYEQYF,TGTGCCAGCAGCCCGGGACAATCGAACTCCTACGAGCAGTACTTC
TRBJ2-1,TRBD1,NA,TRBV10-3,CAISSPGQRYEQFF,TGTGCCATCAGTTCTCCGGGACAGCGATATGAGCAGTTCTTC
TRBJ2-2,TRBD1,once,TRBV19,CASSIPSYRGGELFF,TGTGCCAGTAGTATACCATCGTACAGGGGCGGGGAGCTGTTTTTT
TRBJ2-2,NA,NA,TRBV25-1,CASSSRGSRTAGELFF,TGTGCCAGCAGCTCCAGGGGAAGTCGGACGGCCGGGGAGCTGTTTTTT
TRBJ1-5,NA,few,TRBV30,CAWSVWEINQPQHF,TGTGCCTGGAGTGTCTGGGAGATCAATCAGCCCCAGCATTTT
TRBJ2-5,TRBD1,once,TRBV19,CASTPTGVETQYF,TGTGCCAGTACCCCGACAGGGGTAGAGACCCAGTACTTC
TRBJ2-7,TRBD2,NA,TRBV7-9,CASSLEGLVAEQYF,TGTGCCAGCAGCCTGGAGGGACTAGTCGCCGAGCAGTACTTC
TRBJ1-1,TRBD1,NA,TRBV7-2,CASSTGTAPLEAFF,TGTGCCAGCAGCACCGGGACAGCCCCTTTGGAAGCTTTCTTT
TRBJ2-1,TRBD1,NA,TRBV6-6,CASSKGQGGYNEQFF,TGTGCCAGCAGTAAGGGACAGGGGGGCTACAATGAGCAGTTCTTC
TRBJ1-2,NA,NA,TRBV19,CASSPPSTVYGYTF,TGTGCCAGTAGTCCCCCTTCGACAGTTTATGGCTACACCTTC
TRBJ2-1,TRBD2,NA,TRBV19,CASRFIGGAGNEQFF,TGTGCCAGTAGGTTTATCGGGGGGGCCGGGAATGAGCAGTTCTTC
TRBJ2-3,TRBD2,NA,TRBV6-2/TRBV6-3,CASSSTSGGAATQYF,TGTGCCAGCAGTTCGACTAGCGGGGGGGCCGCAACGCAGTATTTT
TRBJ1-2,TRBD1,NA,TRBV30,CAWSSGQGLSGGYTF,TGTGCCTGGAGTTCTGGACAGGGGCTTTCGGGAGGCTACACCTTC
TRBJ2-7,TRBD1,NA,TRBV12-5,CASGRIGTGGSEQYF,TGTGCTAGTGGCCGGATCGGGACAGGGGGCTCCGAGCAGTACTTC
TRBJ1-1,NA,NA,TRBV7-2,CASSLQGGDTEAFF,TGTGCCAGCAGCTTACAGGGTGGGGACACTGAAGCTTTCTTT
TRBJ1-2,TRBD1,NA,TRBV7-9,CAGTGEGGGYGYTF,TGTGCCGGGACAGGGGAGGGAGGTGGCTATGGCTACACCTTC
TRBJ2-4,TRBD2,NA,TRBV6-2/TRBV6-3,CASSYLTGGAFTHIQYF,TGTGCCAGCAGTTACCTTACGGGGGGGGCCTTTACGCACATTCAGTACTTC
TRBJ2-5,TRBD2,NA,TRBV2,CASSVGLAGGQETQYF,TGTGCCAGCAGTGTGGGACTAGCGGGGGGCCAAGAGACCCAGTACTTC
TRBJ1-1,NA,few,TRBV4-1,CASSPLTGKVPEAFF,TGCGCCAGCAGCCCCCTTACAGGGAAGGTCCCTGAAGCTTTCTTT
TRBJ2-4,NA,NA,TRBV4-2,CASSQERGVLAKNIQYF,TGTGCCAGCAGCCAAGAACGCGGGGTCCTAGCCAAAAACATTCAGTACTTC
TRBJ2-7,NA,NA,TRBV3-1/TRBV3-2,CASSPYTYEQYF,TGTGCCAGCAGCCCTTACACCTACGAGCAGTACTTC
TRBJ1-3,NA,once,TRBV5-6,CASSILRGNTIYF,TGTGCCAGCAGTATTTTACGGGGAAACACCATATATTTT
TRBJ2-3,NA,NA,TRBV7-9,CASSLGLGDTQYF,TGTGCCAGCAGCTTAGGACTAGGGGATACGCAGTATTTT
TRBJ2-7,NA,NA,TRBV7-3,CASSLNLYEQYF,TGTGCCAGCAGCTTAAATCTCTACGAGCAGTACTTC
TRBJ2-1,TRBD1,NA,TRBV11-2,CASSLDQGAVNEQFF,TGTGCCAGCAGCTTAGATCAGGGGGCGGTCAATGAGCAGTTCTTC
TRBJ1-2,TRBD1,NA,TRBV3-1/TRBV3-2,CASSQAGQLPNYGYTF,TGTGCCAGCAGCCAAGCGGGACAGCTACCTAACTATGGCTACACCTTC
TRBJ1-5,NA,NA,TRBV2,CASSEGGNQPQHF,TGTGCCAGCAGTGAGGGGGGAAATCAGCCCCAGCATTTT
TRBJ2-5,NA,NA,TRBV3-1/TRBV3-2,CASSQDRLRAGTQYF,TGTGCCAGCAGCCAAGACCGACTCCGCGCGGGGACCCAGTACTTC
TRBJ1-5,NA,NA,TRBV19,CASSRGGRGSGRSNQPQHF,TGTGCCAGTAGTCGGGGGGGGCGCGGTTCGGGTAGGAGCAATCAGCCCCAGCATTTT
TRBJ2-7,NA,few,TRBV4-1,CASSQEGQGPYEQYF,TGCGCCAGCAGCCAAGAGGGCCAGGGCCCCTACGAGCAGTACTTC
TRBJ2-3,NA,NA,TRBV25-1,CASSDTGSTDTQYF,TGTGCCAGCAGCGACACAGGGAGCACAGATACGCAGTATTTT
TRBJ1-2,TRBD1,NA,TRBV29-1,CSVEALEGANYTF,TGCAGCGTTGAAGCTTTAGAGGGGGCTAACTACACCTTC
TRBJ2-3,NA,NA,TRBV9,CASGRGTDTQYF,TGTGCCAGCGGCCGGGGCACAGATACGCAGTATTTT
TRBJ2-7,TRBD2,once,TRBV10-3,CATVGAGGNEQYF,TGTGCCACCGTGGGAGCGGGGGGCAACGAGCAGTACTTC
TRBJ2-5,NA,NA,TRBV18,CASSPGALETQYF,TGTGCCAGCTCACCGGGGGCGCTGGAGACCCAGTACTTC
TRBJ2-3,TRBD2,NA,TRBV5-4,CASSPLAGIADTQYF,TGTGCCAGCTCACCTCTAGCGGGGATAGCAGATACGCAGTATTTT
TRBJ2-7,NA,NA,TRBV6-5,CASSYSTGVGYEQYF,TGTGCCAGCAGTTACTCGACCGGTGTCGGGTACGAGCAGTACTTC
TRBJ2-7,TRBD2,NA,TRBV6-5,CASTGTSGGAWEQYF,TGTGCCAGCACCGGGACTAGCGGGGGAGCTTGGGAGCAGTACTTC
TRBJ1-1,TRBD1,NA,TRBV30,CAWSFRRTGGNGKNTEAFF,TGTGCCTGGAGTTTCCGCCGGACAGGGGGCAATGGAAAGAACACTGAAGCTTTCTTT